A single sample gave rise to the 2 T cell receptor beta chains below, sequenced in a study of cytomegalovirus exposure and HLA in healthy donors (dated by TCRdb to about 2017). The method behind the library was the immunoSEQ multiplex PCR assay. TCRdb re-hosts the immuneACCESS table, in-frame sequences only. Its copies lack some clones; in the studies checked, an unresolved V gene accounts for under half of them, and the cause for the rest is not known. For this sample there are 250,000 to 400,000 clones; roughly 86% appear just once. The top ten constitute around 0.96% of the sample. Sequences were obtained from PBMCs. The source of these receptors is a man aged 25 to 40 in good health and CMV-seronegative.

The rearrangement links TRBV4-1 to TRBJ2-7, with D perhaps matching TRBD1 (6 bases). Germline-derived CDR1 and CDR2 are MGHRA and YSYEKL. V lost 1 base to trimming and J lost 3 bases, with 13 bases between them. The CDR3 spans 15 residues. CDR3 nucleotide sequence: TGCGCCAGCAGCCAAGCCGGGACACGGGACTACGAGCAGTACTTC. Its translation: CASSQAGTRDYEQYF.

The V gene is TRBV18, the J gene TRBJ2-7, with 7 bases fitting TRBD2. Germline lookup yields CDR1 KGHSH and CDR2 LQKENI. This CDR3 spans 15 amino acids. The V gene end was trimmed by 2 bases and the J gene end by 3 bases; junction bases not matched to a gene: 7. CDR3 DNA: TGTGCCAGCTCACCAGGCGGCGGGGGAAACTACGAGCAGTACTTC. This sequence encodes CASSPGGGGNYEQYF.